This T cell receptor beta chain was sequenced during a study of neurological immune-mediated disorders (dated by TCRdb to between 2018 and 2020). About the study as a whole: The study compared peripheral blood TCR-beta repertoires of HTLV-I-associated myelopathy (HAM/TSP) patients, multiple sclerosis patients and healthy controls using UMI-based sequencing. Longitudinal samples, technical triplicates and paired sorted CD4+ and CD8+ T-cell subsets, alongside PBMC samples, were included among the roughly 110 TCR-beta libraries. The cohort was made up of approximately 69 subjects, consisting of some 15 HAM/TSP patients, some 35 multiple sclerosis patients and around 20 healthy controls.

cDNA was synthesized by template-switch 5'RACE using a primer with a 10-nucleotide random unique molecular identifier that tagged each TCR transcript. Every sequencing run covered 15-18 subjects and yielded more than 170 million TCR-beta sequences. The RNeasy kit was used for extraction of total RNA. Using the KAPA Real-time Library Amplification kit, TCR-beta VDJ regions were amplified with primers for the TCR constant region and the 5'RACE anchor. A first PCR added sample indexes and Illumina adaptors, after which a second PCR increased the library yield. After Ampure bead purification, the roughly 650 bp TCR product was size-selected on a 2% E-gel SizeSelection system. Before pooling, library quality was checked on a Bioanalyzer, concentration was measured with Qubit, and libraries were quantified with the Kapa Library Quantification kit. Libraries were sequenced paired-end 2 x 150 bp on an Illumina HiSeq 2500. To increase sequence diversity, about 23-30% phiX was spiked into each library pool. The source study handled its data this way. Quality-filtered reads were processed with the UMI-based MiGEC pipeline, and over 90% of raw TCR sequences were removed by the MiGEC pipeline during error correction. VDJ genes were aligned to IMGT germline references, and each clonotype was defined by a unique CDR3 amino acid sequence together with V-J genes. VDJtools evaluated clonal expansion, Shannon diversity and CDR3 relatedness (CalcPairwiseDistances, ClusterSamples); CLCbio workbench built phylogenetic trees. A clone was classed as expanded if it had 8 or more unique UMIs, a cutoff based on coefficient-of-variation modelling across technical triplicates. The public reads were quality trimmed at Q25 with fastp and then assembled into clones with MiXCR by TCRdb, keeping productive beta chains. Each record represents a unique CDR3 protein, reported with the most common genes and DNA among its rows. For this entry, the V and J calls and clone size follow TCRdb and not the study's own pipeline. Recorded for this sample are 75,000 to 85,000 distinct CDR3 sequences; 15% to 20% of them occurred a single time. In total, the top ten clones hold approximately 15% of the sample.

Here is what the overall study found, with its caveats: The highest TCR clonal expansion was observed in HAM/TSP patients, whereas the lowest was observed in MS patients, even when compared with healthy controls. No identical CDR3 amino acid sequences were found to be shared among expanded clones across subjects, suggesting that TCR-beta repertoires were private in all groups.

CDR1 is given as MGHRA and CDR2 as YSYEKL, both from the germline V gene. V was cut back by 1 base and J by 5 bases, leaving a gap of 14 bases between them. The CDR3 starts with the cysteine, ends with the phenylalanine, and has 15 residues. CDR3 DNA only is kept here, 45 bases in frame from base 1. Many counts were recorded for this clonotype. The target of this receptor is not known. No base quality information exists; no much larger clone differs at one position. Blood bank volunteers in Maryland, USA served as the healthy controls. For the unsorted PBMC libraries, 2 million PBMCs were stored in RNAlater at -80 degrees C until RNA extraction and were used to generate the libraries. PBMCs were separated from peripheral blood using Ficoll-Hypaque density gradient centrifugation and then cryopreserved in liquid nitrogen.

Sequencing input: PBMCs. Rearrangement joined TRBV4-1 to TRBJ1-2; TRBD1 could be the D gene, as 5 bases match. This receptor was taken from a woman between 35 and 50 years old in good health. For the CDR3, the sequence is CASSQAPVGGYGYTF. The nucleotides read TGCGCCAGCAGCCAAGCCCCAGTGGGGGGTTATGGCTACACCTTC.